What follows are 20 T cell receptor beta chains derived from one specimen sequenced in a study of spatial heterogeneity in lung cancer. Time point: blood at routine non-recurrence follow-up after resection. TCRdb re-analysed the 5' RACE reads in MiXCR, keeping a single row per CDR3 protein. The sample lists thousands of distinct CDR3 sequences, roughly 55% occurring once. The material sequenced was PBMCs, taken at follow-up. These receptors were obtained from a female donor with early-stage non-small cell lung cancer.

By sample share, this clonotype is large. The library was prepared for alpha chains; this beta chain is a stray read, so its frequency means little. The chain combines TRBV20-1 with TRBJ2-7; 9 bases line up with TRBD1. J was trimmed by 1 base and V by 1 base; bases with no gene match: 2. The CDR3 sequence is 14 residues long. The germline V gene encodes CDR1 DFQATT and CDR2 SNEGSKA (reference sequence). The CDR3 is CSARAGQGSYEQYF. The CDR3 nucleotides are TGCAGTGCTAGAGCGGGACAGGGTTCCTACGAGCAGTACTTC.

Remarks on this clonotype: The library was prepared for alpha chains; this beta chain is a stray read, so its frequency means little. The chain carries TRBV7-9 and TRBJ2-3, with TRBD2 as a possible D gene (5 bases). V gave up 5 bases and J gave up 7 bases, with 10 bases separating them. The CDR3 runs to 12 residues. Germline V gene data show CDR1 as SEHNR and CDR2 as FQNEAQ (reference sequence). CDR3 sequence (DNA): TGTGCCAGCAGCCAAAGGGAGTATACGCAGTATTTT. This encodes CASSQREYTQYF. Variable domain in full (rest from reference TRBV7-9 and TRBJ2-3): DTGVSQNPRHKITKRGQNVTFRCDPISEHNRLYWYRQTLGQGPEFLTYFQNEAQLEKSRLLSDRFSAERPKGSFSTLEIQRTEQGDSAMYLCASSQREYTQYFGPGTRLTVL.

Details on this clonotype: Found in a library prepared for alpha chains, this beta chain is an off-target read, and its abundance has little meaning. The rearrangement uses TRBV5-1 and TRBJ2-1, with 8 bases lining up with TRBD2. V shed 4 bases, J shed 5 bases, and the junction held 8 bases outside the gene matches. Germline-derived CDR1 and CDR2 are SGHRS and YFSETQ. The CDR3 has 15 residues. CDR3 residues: CASSVSGGGNNEQFF. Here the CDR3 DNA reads TGCGCCAGCAGCGTGAGCGGGGGAGGGAACAATGAGCAGTTCTTC.

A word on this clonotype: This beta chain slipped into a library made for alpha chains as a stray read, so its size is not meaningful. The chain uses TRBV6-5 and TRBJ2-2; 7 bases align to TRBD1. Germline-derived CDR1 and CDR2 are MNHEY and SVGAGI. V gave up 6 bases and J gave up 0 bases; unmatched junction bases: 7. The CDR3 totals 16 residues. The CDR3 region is CASSQTGVANTGELFF. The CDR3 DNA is TGTGCCAGCAGCCAAACAGGGGTTGCGAACACCGGGGAGCTGTTTTTT.

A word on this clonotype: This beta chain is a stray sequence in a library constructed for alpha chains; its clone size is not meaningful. CDR3 DNA: TGTGCCAGCAGTTCCCGGACGTCCGAGCAGTACTTC. Translation gives CASSSRTSEQYF. The chain has TRBV6-2 or TRBV6-3 and TRBJ2-7; D not resolved. The CDR3 extends over 12 amino acids. Germline V gene data show CDR1 as MNHEY and CDR2 as SVGEGT. Trimming shortened V by 4 bases and J by 6 bases, and 10 bases separated the two germline ends.

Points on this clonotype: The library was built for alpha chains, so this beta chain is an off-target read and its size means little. The CDR3 sequence: CASSALQETQYF. CDR3 bases: TGTGCCAGCTCAGCCTTACAAGAGACCCAGTACTTC. The rearrangement links TRBV18 to TRBJ2-5; D call uncertain. Germline V gene sequence: CDR1 KGHSH, CDR2 LQKENI. This CDR3 is built from 12 residues. Deletions cut 5 bases from V and 2 bases from J, with 6 bases between.

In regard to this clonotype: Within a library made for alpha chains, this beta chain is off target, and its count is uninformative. The CDR3 DNA follows: TGTGCCAGCAGAGCGGGAGGGCCGGGGACCCAGTACTTC. This encodes CASRAGGPGTQYF. The chain uses TRBV2 and TRBJ2-5; 10 bases are a match to TRBD2. Germline CDR1 reads SNHLY; CDR2 reads FYNNEI. Trimming took 6 bases from V and 7 from J; bases not matched to a gene: 5. The CDR3 consists of 13 residues.

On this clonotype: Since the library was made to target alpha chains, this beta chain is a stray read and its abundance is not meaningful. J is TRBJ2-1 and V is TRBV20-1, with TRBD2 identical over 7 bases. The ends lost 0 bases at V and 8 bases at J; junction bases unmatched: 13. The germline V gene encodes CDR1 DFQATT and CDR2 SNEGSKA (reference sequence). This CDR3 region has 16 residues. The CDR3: CSARDPRLAVRDEQFF. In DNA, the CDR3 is TGCAGTGCTAGAGATCCGCGGCTAGCGGTCCGGGATGAGCAGTTCTTC.

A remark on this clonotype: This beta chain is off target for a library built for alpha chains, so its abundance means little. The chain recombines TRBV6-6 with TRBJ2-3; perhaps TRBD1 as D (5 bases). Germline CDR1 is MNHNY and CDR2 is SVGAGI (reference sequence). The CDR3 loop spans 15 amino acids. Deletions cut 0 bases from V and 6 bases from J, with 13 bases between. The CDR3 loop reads CASSYSRQTHDTQYF. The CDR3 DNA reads TGTGCCAGCAGTTACTCTAGACAGACTCATGATACGCAGTATTTT.

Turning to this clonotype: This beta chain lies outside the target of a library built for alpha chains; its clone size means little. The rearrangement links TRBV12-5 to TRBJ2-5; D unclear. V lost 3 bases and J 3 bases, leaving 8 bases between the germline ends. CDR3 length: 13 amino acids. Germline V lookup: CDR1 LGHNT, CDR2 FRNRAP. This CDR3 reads CASGFRLEETQYF. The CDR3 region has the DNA TGTGCTAGTGGTTTTCGACTGGAAGAGACCCAGTACTTC.

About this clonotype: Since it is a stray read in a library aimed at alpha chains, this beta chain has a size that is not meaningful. In DNA form, the CDR3 reads TGTGCCAGCAAAGGGCAAGAGACCCAGTACTTC. Translating gives CASKGQETQYF. J is TRBJ2-5 and V is TRBV7-9; D ambiguous. Germline CDR1 SEHNR, CDR2 FQNEAQ (reference sequence). The CDR3 is 11 amino acids. V gave up 7 bases and J gave up 2 bases, with 5 bases separating them. The whole variable domain, filled in from reference TRBV7-9 and TRBJ2-5, reads DTGVSQNPRHKITKRGQNVTFRCDPISEHNRLYWYRQTLGQGPEFLTYFQNEAQLEKSRLLSDRFSAERPKGSFSTLEIQRTEQGDSAMYLCASKGQETQYFGPGTRLLVL.

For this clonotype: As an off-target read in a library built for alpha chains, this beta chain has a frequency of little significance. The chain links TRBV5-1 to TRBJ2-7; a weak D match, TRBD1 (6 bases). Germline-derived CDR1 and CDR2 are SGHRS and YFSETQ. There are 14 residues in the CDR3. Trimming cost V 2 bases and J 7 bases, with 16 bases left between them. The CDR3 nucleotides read TGCGCCAGCAGCTTCGGGACATCCGGCTGGGAGCAGTACTTC. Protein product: CASSFGTSGWEQYF.

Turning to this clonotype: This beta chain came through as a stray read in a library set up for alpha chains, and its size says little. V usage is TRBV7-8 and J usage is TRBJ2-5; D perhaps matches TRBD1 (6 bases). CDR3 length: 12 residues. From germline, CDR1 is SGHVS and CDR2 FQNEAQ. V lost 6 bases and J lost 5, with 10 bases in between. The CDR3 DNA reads TGTGCCAGCAGGAGGGGGTTGGAGACCCAGTACTTC. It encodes CASRRGLETQYF.

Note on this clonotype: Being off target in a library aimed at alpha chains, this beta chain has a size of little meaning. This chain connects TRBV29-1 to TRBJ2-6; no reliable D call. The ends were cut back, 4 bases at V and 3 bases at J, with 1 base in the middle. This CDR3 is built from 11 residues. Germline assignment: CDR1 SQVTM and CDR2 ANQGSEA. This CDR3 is CSVGGANVLTF. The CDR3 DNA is TGCAGCGTTGGTGGGGCCAACGTCCTGACTTTC. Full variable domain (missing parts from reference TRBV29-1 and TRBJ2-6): SAVISQKPSRDICQRGTSLTIQCQVDSQVTMMFWYRQQPGQSLTLIATANQGSEATYESGFVIDKFPISRPNLTFSTLTVSNMSPEDSSIYLCSVGGANVLTFGAGSRLTVL.

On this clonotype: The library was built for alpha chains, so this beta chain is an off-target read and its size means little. The CDR3 sequence is CSAHLAGEETQYF. The DNA for the CDR3 is TGCAGTGCTCACCTAGCGGGGGAAGAGACCCAGTACTTC. The chain employs TRBV20-1 and TRBJ2-5, with 10 bases lining up with TRBD2. With 5 bases clipped from V and 3 bases from J, the junction kept 3 bases outside the gene matches. The CDR3 contains 13 residues. The germline V gene encodes CDR1 DFQATT and CDR2 SNEGSKA (reference sequence).

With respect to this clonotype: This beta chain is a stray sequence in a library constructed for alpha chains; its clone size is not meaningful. In nucleotides, the CDR3 is TGTGCCAGCAGCCAGGTTGGTCGCTCCTACGAGCAGTACGTC. It translates to CASSQVGRSYEQYV. The chain has TRBV7-6 and TRBJ2-7; D unclear. This CDR3 spans 14 amino acids. From germline, CDR1 is SGHVS and CDR2 FNYEAQ. With 5 bases removed from V and 0 bases from J, the gap between germline ends came to 11 bases.

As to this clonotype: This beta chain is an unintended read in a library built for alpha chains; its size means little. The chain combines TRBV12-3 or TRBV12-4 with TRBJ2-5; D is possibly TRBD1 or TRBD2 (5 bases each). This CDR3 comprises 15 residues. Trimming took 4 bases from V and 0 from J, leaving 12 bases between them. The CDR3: CASSSRGEYQETQYF. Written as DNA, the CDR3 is TGTGCCAGCAGTTCCCGAGGGGAGTACCAAGAGACCCAGTACTTC.

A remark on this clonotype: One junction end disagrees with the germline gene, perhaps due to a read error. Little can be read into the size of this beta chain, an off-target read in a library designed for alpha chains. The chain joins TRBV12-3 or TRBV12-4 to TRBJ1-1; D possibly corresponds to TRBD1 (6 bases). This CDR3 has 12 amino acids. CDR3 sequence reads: CASSPGGRTESF. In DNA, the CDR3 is TGTGCCAGCAGCCCGGGGGGGAGGACAGAATCCTTT.

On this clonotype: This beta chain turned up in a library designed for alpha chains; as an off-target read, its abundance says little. The CDR3 coding sequence is TGTGCCAGCAGCTTGCCGGGAGGTGGGGAAGAGACCCAGTACTTC. Translated: CASSLPGGGEETQYF. The chain links TRBV5-4 to TRBJ2-5; TRBD2 agrees at 7 bases. The ends lost 1 base at V and 3 bases at J; junction bases unmatched: 6. CDR1 SGHNT and CDR2 YYREEE come from the germline V gene (reference sequence). The CDR3 is made up of 15 amino acids.

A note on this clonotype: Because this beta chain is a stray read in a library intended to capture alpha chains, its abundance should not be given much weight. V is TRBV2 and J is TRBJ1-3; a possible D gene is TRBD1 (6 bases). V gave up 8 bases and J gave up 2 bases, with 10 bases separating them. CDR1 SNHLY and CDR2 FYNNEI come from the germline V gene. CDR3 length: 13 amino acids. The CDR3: CASYRDPGNTIYF. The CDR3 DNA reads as TGTGCCAGCTACAGGGACCCTGGAAACACCATATATTTT. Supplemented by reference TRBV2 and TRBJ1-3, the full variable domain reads EPEVTQTPSHQVTQMGQEVILRCVPISNHLYFYWYRQILGQKVEFLVSFYNNEISEKSEIFDDQFSVERPDGSNFTLKIRSTKLEDSAMYFCASYRDPGNTIYFGEGSWLTVV.